This T cell receptor beta chain is drawn from a study of cytomegalovirus exposure and HLA in healthy donors. The donors comprised healthy bone marrow donors. Researchers ran the PCR with 60 Vbeta and 13 Jbeta primers. Methods used by the authors: Later analysis identified tens of millions of unique TCR beta chains, some 10 million shared. The data were produced by immunoSEQ multiplex PCR, yet TCRdb's version contains in-frame clones alone and is incomplete. V and J calls and clone size are as listed in that table; D and trimming were resolved from the DNA. The data contain more than 90,000 clones, 75% to 80% of them singletons. Trimming removed 3 bases from V and 4 bases from J; junction bases left unmatched: 3. Germline-derived CDR1 and CDR2 are MNHEY and SMNVEV (reference sequence). This CDR3 spans 13 amino acids. As for this clone: Its specificity is not known. Other DNA sequences in this sample translate to the same CDR3.

Notes on the study in general: Association of 17,000 or so TCR beta sequences with HLA alleles was found at 0.05 false discovery rate in a later analysis. Cytomegalovirus association was assigned to more than 150 TCR beta chains.

The specimen sequenced was PBMCs. The source is a female donor in good health and CMV-seronegative. The V and J genes are TRBV27 and TRBJ2-7, with 7 bases lining up with TRBD1. The CDR3 DNA follows: TGTGCCAGCAGTTTGCCAGGGGGTTACGAGCAGTACTTC. The encoded protein is CASSLPGGYEQYF.